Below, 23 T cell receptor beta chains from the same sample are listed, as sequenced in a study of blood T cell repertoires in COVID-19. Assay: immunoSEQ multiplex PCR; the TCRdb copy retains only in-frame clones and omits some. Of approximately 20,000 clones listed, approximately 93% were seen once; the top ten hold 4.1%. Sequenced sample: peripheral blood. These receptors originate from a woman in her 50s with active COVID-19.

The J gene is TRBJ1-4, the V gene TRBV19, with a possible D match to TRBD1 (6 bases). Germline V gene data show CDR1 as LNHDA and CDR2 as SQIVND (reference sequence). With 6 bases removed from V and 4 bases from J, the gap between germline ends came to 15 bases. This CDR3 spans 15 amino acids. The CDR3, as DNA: TGTGCCAGTAGGCCTCCGGGACACGGTAATGAAAAACTGTTTTTT. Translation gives CASRPPGHGNEKLFF.

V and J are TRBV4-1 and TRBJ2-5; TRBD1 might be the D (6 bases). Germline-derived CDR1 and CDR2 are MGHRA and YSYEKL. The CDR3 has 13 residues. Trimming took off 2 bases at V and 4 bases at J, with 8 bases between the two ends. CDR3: CASSQPTGETQYF. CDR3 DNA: TGCGCCAGCAGCCAACCGACAGGAGAGACCCAGTACTTC.

This CDR3 reads CASSPRSGGGGNTIYF. CDR3 sequence (DNA): TGTGCCAGCAGCCCCAGGTCAGGGGGCGGTGGAAACACCATATATTTT. The rearrangement links TRBV9 to TRBJ1-3, with 8 nucleotides matching TRBD1. Germline V gene sequence: CDR1 SGDLS, CDR2 YYNGEE. The CDR3 is 16 residues long. The trim removed 4 bases at V and 3 bases at J, leaving 9 bases unmatched.

The CDR3 protein is CASSTFSSGETQYF. The CDR3 DNA is TGTGCCAGCAGCACCTTCTCCAGCGGCGAGACCCAGTACTTC. The V call is TRBV9, the J call TRBJ2-5, with D maybe TRBD2 (5 bases). CDR3 size: 14 residues. V gave up 4 bases and J gave up 5 bases, with 15 bases separating them. Germline assignment: CDR1 SGDLS and CDR2 YYNGEE.

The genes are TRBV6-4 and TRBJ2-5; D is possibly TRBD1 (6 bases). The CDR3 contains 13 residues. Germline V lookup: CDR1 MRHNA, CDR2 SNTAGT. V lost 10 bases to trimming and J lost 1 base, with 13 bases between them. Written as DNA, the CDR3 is TGTGCCATACCGGGACACCTCCAAGAGACCCAGTACTTC. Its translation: CAIPGHLQETQYF.

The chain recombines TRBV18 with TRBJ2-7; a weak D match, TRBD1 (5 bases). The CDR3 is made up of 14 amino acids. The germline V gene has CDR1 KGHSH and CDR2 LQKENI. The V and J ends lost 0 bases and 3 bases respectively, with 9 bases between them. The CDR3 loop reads CASSPPLDSYEQYF. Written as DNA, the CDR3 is TGTGCCAGCTCACCACCCCTAGACAGCTACGAGCAGTACTTC. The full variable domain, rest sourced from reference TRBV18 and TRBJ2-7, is NAGVMQNPRHLVRRRGQEARLRCSPMKGHSHVYWYRQLPEEGLKFMVYLQKENIIDESGMPKERFSAEFPKEGPSILRIQQVVRGDSAAYFCASSPPLDSYEQYFGPGTRLTVT.

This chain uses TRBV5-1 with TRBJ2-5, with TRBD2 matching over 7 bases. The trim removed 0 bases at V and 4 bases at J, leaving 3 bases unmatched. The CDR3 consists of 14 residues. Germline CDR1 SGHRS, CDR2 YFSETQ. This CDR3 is CASSLEQRGETQYF. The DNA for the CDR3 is TGCGCCAGCAGCTTGGAACAGCGGGGAGAGACCCAGTACTTC. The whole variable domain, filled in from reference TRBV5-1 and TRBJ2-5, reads KAGVTQTPRYLIKTRGQQVTLSCSPISGHRSVSWYQQTPGQGLQFLFEYFSETQRNKGNFPGRFSGRQFSNSRSEMNVSTLELGDSALYLCASSLEQRGETQYFGPGTRLLVL.

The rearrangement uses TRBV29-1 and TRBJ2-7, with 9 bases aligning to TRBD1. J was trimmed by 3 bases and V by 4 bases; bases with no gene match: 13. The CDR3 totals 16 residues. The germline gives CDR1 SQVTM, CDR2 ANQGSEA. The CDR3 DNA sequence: TGCAGCGTTGGGGGGGGACAGGGCCAATCCATCTACGAGCAGTACTTC. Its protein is CSVGGGQGQSIYEQYF.

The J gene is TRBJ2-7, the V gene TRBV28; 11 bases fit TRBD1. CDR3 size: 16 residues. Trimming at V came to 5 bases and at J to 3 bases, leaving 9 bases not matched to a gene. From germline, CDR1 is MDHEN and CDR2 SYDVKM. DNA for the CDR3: TGTGCCAGCAGTCCACCGTTGGGGACAGGGGGCTACGAGCAGTACTTC. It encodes CASSPPLGTGGYEQYF.

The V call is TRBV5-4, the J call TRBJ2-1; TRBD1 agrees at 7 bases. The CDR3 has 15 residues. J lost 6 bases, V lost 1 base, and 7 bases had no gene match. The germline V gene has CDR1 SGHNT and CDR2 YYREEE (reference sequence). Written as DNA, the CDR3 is TGTGCCAGCAGCTTGACAGGGGAACGATCCAATGAGCAGTTCTTC. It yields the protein CASSLTGERSNEQFF.

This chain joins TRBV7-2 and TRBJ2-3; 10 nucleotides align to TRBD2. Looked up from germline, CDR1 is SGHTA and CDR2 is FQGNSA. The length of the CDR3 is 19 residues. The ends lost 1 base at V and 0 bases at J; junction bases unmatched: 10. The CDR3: CASSLVRTSGAFSTDTQYF. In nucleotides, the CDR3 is TGTGCCAGCAGCTTAGTGCGGACTAGCGGAGCCTTTAGCACAGATACGCAGTATTTT.

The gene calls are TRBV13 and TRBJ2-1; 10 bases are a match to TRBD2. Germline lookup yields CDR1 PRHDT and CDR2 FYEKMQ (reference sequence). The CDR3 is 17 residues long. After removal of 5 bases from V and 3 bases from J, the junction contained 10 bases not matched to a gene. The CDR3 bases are TGTGCCAGCAGCCAAGGGCCTAGCGGGAGAATCTACAATGAGCAGTTCTTC. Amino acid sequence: CASSQGPSGRIYNEQFF.

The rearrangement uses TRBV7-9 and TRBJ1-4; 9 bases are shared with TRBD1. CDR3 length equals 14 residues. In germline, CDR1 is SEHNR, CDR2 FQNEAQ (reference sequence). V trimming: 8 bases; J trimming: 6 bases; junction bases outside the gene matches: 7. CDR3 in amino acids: CASGQGWVDEKLFF. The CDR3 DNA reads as TGTGCCAGCGGACAGGGGTGGGTCGATGAAAAACTGTTTTTT.

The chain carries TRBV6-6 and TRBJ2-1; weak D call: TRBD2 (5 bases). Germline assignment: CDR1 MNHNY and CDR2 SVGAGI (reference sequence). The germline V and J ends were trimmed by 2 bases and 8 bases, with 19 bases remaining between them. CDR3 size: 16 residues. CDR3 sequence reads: CASSYPEASRSHEQFF. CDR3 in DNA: TGTGCCAGCAGTTACCCCGAAGCTAGCAGGAGCCATGAGCAGTTCTTC.

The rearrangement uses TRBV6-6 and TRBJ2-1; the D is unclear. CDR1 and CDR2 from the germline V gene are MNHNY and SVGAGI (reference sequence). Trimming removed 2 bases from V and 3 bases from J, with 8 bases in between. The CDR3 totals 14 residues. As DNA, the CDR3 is TGTGCCAGCAGTTACCGTTCCCGCTACAATGAGCAGTTCTTC. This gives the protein CASSYRSRYNEQFF.

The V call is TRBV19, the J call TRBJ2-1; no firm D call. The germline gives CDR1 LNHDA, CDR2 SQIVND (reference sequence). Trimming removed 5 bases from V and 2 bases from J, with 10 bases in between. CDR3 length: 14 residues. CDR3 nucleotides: TGTGCCAGTAGTTGGGCCAGTACCTACAATGAGCAGTTCTTC. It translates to CASSWASTYNEQFF.

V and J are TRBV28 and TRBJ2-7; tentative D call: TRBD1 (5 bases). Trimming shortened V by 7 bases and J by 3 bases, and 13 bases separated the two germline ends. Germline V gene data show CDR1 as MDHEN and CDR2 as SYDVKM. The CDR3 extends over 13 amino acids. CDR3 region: CASTSRELYEQYF. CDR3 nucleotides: TGTGCCAGCACGTCCAGGGAACTCTACGAGCAGTACTTC.

The CDR3 region is CASSVVGLDGELFF. For the CDR3, the DNA is TGTGCCAGCAGTGTGGTGGGACTAGACGGGGAGCTGTTTTTT. The rearrangement joins TRBV5-4 to TRBJ2-2, with 8 bases matching TRBD2. Per germline, CDR1 SGHNT and CDR2 YYREEE (reference sequence). The ends lost 5 bases at V and 7 bases at J; junction bases unmatched: 7. The length of the CDR3 is 14 residues.

The DNA for the CDR3 is TGTGCCAGCTCTCCCCAGCCGGGGTGGGGAGAAGCTTTCTTT. Residues: CASSPQPGWGEAFF. This sequence joins TRBV5-5 and TRBJ1-1, with D hard to call. CDR3 length equals 14 residues. Germline-derived CDR1 and CDR2 are SGHKS and YYEKEE (reference sequence). Trimming removed 7 bases at V and 8 bases at J, with 21 bases between.

CDR3 sequence: CASSLHSSGQLKETQYF. Written as DNA, the CDR3 is TGCGCCAGCAGCTTGCACTCTAGCGGGCAACTCAAAGAGACCCAGTACTTC. The J gene is TRBJ2-5, the V gene TRBV5-1; 8 nucleotides match TRBD2. V dropped 1 base and J dropped 3; count of bases not matched to a gene: 11. Germline-derived CDR1 and CDR2 are SGHRS and YFSETQ. The CDR3 sequence is 17 residues long.

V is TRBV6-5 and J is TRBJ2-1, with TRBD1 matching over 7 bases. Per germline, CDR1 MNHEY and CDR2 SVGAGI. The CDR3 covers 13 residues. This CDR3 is CASGGESYNEQFF. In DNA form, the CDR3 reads TGTGCGTCAGGGGGAGAATCCTACAATGAGCAGTTCTTC.

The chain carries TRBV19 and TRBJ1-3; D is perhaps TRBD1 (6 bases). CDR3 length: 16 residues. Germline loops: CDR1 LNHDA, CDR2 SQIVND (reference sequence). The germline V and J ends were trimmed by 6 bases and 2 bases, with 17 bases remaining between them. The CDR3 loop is CASRDGAGDTGNTIYF. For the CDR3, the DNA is TGTGCCAGTAGGGACGGCGCGGGGGACACTGGAAACACCATATATTTT.

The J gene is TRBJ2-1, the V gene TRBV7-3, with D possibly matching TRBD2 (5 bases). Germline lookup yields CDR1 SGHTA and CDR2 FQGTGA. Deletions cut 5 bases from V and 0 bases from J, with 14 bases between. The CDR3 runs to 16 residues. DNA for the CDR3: TGTGCCAGCAGCCGCGAGGGCGGAACCTCCTACAATGAGCAGTTCTTC. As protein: CASSREGGTSYNEQFF.